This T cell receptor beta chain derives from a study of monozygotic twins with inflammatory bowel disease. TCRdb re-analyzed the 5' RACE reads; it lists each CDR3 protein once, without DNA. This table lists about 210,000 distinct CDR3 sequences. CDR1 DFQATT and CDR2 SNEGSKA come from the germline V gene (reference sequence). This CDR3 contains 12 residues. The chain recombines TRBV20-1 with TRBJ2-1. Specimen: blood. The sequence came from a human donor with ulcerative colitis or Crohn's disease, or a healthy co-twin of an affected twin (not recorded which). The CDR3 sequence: CSATLLAGEQFF.